This TCR beta chain came from a study of T cell responses to AZD1222 COVID-19 vaccine. Per the germline V gene, CDR1 is LGHDT and CDR2 is YNNKEL (reference sequence). V dropped 2 bases and J dropped 5; count of bases not matched to a gene: 4. CDR3 length equals 15 residues. Assay used: immunoSEQ multiplex PCR; TCRdb lists only in-frame clones, some missing. Among about 120,000 clones, over 80% were seen once, and the ten largest hold 1.1%. This chain uses TRBV3-1 (or the pseudogene TRBV3-2) with TRBJ2-2; TRBD1 matches at 8 bases. This receptor was taken from an adult in good health. The specimen was peripheral blood, collected on day 0 of AZD1222 vaccination. For the CDR3, the DNA is TGTGCCAGCAGCCAACGAACAGGGGGAACCGGGGAGCTGTTTTTT. Translated, it gives CASSQRTGGTGELFF.